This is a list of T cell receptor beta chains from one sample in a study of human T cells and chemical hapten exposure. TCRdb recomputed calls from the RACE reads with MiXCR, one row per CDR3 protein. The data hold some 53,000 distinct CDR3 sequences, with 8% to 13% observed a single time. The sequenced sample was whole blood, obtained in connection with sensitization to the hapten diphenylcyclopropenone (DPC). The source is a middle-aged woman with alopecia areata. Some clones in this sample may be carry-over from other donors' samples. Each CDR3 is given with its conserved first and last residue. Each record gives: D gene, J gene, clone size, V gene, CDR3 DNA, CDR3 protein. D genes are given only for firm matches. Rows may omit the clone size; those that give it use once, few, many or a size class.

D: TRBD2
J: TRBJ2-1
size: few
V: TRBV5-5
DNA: TGTGCCAGCACCCTGACTAGCGGGGGGCCAGTGGGTGAGCAGTTCTTC
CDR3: CASTLTSGGPVGEQFF

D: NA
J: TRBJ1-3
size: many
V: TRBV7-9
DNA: TGTGCCAGCACCACAGACACCTTTGGAAACACCATATATTTT
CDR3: CASTTDTFGNTIYF

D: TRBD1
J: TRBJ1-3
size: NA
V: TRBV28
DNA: TGTGCCAGCAGTCCCCAGGGGGCGCTTGGAAACACCATATATTTT
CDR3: CASSPQGALGNTIYF

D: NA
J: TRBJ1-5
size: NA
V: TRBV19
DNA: TGTGCCAGCAGTAAGGTCGGGATTGGACAGCCCCAGCATTTT
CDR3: CASSKVGIGQPQHF

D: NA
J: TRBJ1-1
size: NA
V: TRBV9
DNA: TGTGCCAGCAGCGTGGACTATAACACTGAAGCTTTCTTT
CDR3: CASSVDYNTEAFF

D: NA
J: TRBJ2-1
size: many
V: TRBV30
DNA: TGTGCCTGGAATTCTGACAGTTACAATGAGCAGTTCTTC
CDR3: CAWNSDSYNEQFF

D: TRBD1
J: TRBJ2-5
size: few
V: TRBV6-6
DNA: TGTGCCAGCAGGCGGACAGGGGGCGCAGAGACCCAGTACTTC
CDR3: CASRRTGGAETQYF

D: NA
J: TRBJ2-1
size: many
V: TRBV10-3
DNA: TGTGCCATCAGTGGGGGGCCGAACAATGAGCAGTTCTTC
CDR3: CAISGGPNNEQFF

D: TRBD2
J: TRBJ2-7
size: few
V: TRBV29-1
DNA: TGCAGCGTTGTGGAGGCGGGAGCTTACGAGCAGTACTTC
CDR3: CSVVEAGAYEQYF

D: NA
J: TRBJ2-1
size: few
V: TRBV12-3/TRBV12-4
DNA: TGTGCCAGCACCCCGGGCAATGAGCAGTTCTTC
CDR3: CASTPGNEQFF

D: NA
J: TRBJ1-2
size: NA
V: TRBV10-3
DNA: TGTGCCATCAGTGAGACCGCGTATGGCTACACCTTC
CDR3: CAISETAYGYTF

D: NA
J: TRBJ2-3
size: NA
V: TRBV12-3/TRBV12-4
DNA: TGTGCCAGCAGCTCCGGGTTCACAGATACGCAGTATTTT
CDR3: CASSSGFTDTQYF

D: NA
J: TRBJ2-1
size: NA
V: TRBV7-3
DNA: TGTGCCAGCAGCTCTTCTTTGACTGAGCCCTACAATGAGCAGTTCTTC
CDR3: CASSSSLTEPYNEQFF

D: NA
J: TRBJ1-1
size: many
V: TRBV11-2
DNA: TGTGCCAGCAGCTTTCGCAGGTCTGGCCCTGAAGCTTTCTTT
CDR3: CASSFRRSGPEAFF

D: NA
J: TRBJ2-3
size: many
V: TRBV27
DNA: TGTGCCAGCAGTTTTAGGGACGGGGGCACAGATACGCAGTATTTT
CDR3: CASSFRDGGTDTQYF

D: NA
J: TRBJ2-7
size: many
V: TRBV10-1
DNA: TGCGCCAGCAGTGGGGGCACAGGGAGGGACGAGCAGTACTTC
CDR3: CASSGGTGRDEQYF

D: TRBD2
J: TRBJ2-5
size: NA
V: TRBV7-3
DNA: TGTGCCAGCAGCTTGGGACTAGCGGAGGAGACCCAGTACTTC
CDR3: CASSLGLAEETQYF

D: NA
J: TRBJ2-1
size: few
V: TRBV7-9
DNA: TGTGCCAGCAGCTACCCGCGGGCGGCCTACAATGAGCAGTTCTTC
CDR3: CASSYPRAAYNEQFF

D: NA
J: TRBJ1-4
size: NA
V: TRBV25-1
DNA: TGTGCCAGCAGTGAAAGTCATGGAGGAAAACTGTTTTTT
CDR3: CASSESHGGKLFF

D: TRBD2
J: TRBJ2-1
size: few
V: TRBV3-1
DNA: TGTGCCAGCAGCCAAGGGGACTACCAAGAGCAGTTCTTC
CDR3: CASSQGDYQEQFF

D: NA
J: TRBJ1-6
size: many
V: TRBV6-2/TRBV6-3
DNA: TGTGCCAGCAGTTTCGGGGTTAATTCACCCCTCCACTTT
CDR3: CASSFGVNSPLHF

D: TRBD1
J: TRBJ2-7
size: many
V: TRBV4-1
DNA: TGCGCCAGCAGCCAAGAGGGGGCAGGGGGTCCCTACGAGCAGTACTTC
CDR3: CASSQEGAGGPYEQYF

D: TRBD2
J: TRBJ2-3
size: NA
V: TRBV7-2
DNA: TGTGCCAGCTGGTACGGGGGACTAGCGGGAGTCACAGATACGCAGTATTTT
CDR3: CASWYGGLAGVTDTQYF

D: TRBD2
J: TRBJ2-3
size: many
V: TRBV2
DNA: TGTGCCAGCAGTGAGTGGACTAGCGGGAGTCTTGAGTATTTT
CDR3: CASSEWTSGSLEYF

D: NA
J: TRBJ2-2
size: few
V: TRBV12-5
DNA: TGTGCTAGTGAGGATACAGCGAACACCGGGGAGCTGTTTTTT
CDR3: CASEDTANTGELFF

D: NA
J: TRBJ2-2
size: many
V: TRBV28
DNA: TGTGCCACCGGGGGTCGAAACACCGGGGAGCTGTTTTTT
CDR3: CATGGRNTGELFF

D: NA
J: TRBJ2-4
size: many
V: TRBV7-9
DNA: TGTGCCAGCAGCTTAGGTCCGGGCGGCATTCAGTACTTC
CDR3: CASSLGPGGIQYF

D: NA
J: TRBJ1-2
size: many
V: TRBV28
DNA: TGTGCCAGCAGTTTGGCAGGGAGCTATGGCTACACCTTC
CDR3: CASSLAGSYGYTF

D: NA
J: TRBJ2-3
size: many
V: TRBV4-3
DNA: TGCGCCAGCAGCCAGGACTGGTCCGTTGGCACAGATACGCAGTATTTT
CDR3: CASSQDWSVGTDTQYF

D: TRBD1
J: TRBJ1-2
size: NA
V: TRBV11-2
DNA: TGTGCCAGCAGCCCCAACAGGGGTGGCTACACCTTC
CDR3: CASSPNRGGYTF

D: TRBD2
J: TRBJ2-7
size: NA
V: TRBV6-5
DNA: TGTGCCAGCAGTTCCAGCGGGGGGTCTTCCTACGAGCAGTACTTC
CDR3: CASSSSGGSSYEQYF

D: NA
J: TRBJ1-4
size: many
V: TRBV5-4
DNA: TGTGCCAGCAGCTTGGCCCCGGACCCCGATGAAAAACTGTTTTTT
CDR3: CASSLAPDPDEKLFF

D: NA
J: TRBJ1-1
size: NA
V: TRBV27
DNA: TGTGCCAGCAGTTTCAGGGGAACTGAAGCTTTCTTT
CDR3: CASSFRGTEAFF

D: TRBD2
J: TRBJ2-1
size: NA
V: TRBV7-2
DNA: TGTGCCAGCAGCTCCGCGGGGGGCTCCTACAATGAGCAGTTCTTC
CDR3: CASSSAGGSYNEQFF

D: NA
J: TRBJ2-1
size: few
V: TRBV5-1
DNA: TGCGCCAGCAGCCCTGATAAGAGCTCCTACAATGAGCAGTTCTTC
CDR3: CASSPDKSSYNEQFF

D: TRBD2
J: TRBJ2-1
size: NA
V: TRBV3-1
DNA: TGTGCCAGCAGCCCCCGGGACTACGTTGACAATGAGCAGTTCTTC
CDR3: CASSPRDYVDNEQFF

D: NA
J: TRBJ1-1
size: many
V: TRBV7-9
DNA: TGTGCCAGCAGCTTAGCTGAGACGGCGAACACTGAAGCTTTCTTT
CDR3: CASSLAETANTEAFF

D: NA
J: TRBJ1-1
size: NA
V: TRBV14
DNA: TGTGCCAGCAGCCGGTTTGGGGTGAACACTGAAGCTTTCTTT
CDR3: CASSRFGVNTEAFF

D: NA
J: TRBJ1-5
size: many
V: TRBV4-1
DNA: TGCGCCAGCAGCCAAGATTCCCGGGGCCAGCCCCAGCATTTT
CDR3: CASSQDSRGQPQHF

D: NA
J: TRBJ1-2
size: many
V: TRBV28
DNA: TGTGCCAGCAGTTCAGAGATCTATGGCTACACCTTC
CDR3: CASSSEIYGYTF

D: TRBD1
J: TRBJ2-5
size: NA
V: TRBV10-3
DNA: TGTGCCATCAGTTATGGGACAGATCAAGAGACCCAGTACTTC
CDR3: CAISYGTDQETQYF

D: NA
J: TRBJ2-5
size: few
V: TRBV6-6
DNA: TGTGCCAGCAGCCGGGACGACGGAGAGACCCAGTACTTC
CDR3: CASSRDDGETQYF

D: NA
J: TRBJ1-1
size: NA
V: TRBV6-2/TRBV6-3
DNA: TGTGCCAGCAGTTATATGCGAGCCACTGAAGCTTTCTTT
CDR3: CASSYMRATEAFF

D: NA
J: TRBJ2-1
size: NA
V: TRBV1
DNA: TGCACCAGCAGCCAACCGGCCGCGCGGTACAATGAGCAGTTCTTC
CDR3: CTSSQPAARYNEQFF

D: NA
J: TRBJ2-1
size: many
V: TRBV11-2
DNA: TGTGCCAGCAGCTTAGGTAGATTGGGCGTGTTCTTC
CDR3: CASSLGRLGVFF

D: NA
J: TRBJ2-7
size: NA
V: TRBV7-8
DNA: TGTGCCAGCAGCCCTCAAACGTCAGGATCGATCTACGAGCAGTACTTC
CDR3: CASSPQTSGSIYEQYF

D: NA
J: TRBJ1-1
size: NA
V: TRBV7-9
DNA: TGTGCCAGCAGCGCAGACAGTACCGAAGCTTTCTTT
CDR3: CASSADSTEAFF

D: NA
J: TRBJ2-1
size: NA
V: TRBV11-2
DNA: TGTGCCAGCAGCTTACGTAAGATGGGAGGCATCTACAATGAGCAGTTCTTC
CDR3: CASSLRKMGGIYNEQFF

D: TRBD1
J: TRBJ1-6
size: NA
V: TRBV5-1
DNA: TGCGCCAGCAGCCCCATGGGACAGAATAATTCACCCCTCCACTTT
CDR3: CASSPMGQNNSPLHF

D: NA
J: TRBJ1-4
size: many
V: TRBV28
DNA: TGTGCCAGCAGTTTCAGGCGGGGAAATGAAAAACTGTTTTTT
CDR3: CASSFRRGNEKLFF

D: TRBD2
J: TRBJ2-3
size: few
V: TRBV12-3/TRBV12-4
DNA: TGTGCCAGCAGTCTAGCGGGGGCCCTCACAGATACGCAGTATTTT
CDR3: CASSLAGALTDTQYF

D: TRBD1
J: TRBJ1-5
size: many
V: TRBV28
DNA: TGTGCCAGCAGGGAACAGGGGGCGGGTCAGCCCCAGCATTTT
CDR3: CASREQGAGQPQHF

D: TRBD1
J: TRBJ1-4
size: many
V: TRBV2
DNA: TGTGCCAGCATCACGGGACAGGGAGATGAAAAACTGTTTTTT
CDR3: CASITGQGDEKLFF

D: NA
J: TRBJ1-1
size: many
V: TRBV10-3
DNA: TGTGCCATCAGTGCTGAGGACCGAGGGACTGAAGCTTTCTTT
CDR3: CAISAEDRGTEAFF

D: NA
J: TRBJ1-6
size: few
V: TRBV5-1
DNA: TGCGCCAGCAGCTTATTAAACCGGGACACCTCTAATTCACCCCTCCACTTT
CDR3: CASSLLNRDTSNSPLHF

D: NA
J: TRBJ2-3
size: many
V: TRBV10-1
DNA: TGCGCCAGCAGTGAGTCGCGGGGAAAGGGGCACACAGATACGCAGTATTTT
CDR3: CASSESRGKGHTDTQYF

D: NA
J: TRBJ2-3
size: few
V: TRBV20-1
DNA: TGCAGTGCTGGGCAGGGGGGCTCCACAGATACGCAGTATTTT
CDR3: CSAGQGGSTDTQYF

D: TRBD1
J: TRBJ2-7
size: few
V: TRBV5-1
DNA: TGCGCCAGCAGCTTGTACCAGGGGGCAAATGAGCAGTACTTC
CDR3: CASSLYQGANEQYF